This TCR beta chain appears in the sequencing data of a study of T-cell memory formation after mild COVID-19 (dated by TCRdb to the early 2020s). About the investigation overall: Most TCR sequence clusters were specific to one of the two donors. In two donors, T-cell clones that expanded and contracted after mild COVID-19 were followed by sequencing TCRalpha and TCRbeta repertoires longitudinally. Two young, previously healthy adult volunteers, one female and one male, were included in the cohort.

Sequencing was performed on an Illumina NovaSeq 6000. Using 5'RACE with constant-segment primers, TCRalpha and TCRbeta cDNA libraries were constructed, with sample barcodes and unique molecular identifiers added in the process. RNA was extracted from every sample with Trizol reagent. The libraries were amplified in two PCR steps, and the second step added a second sample barcode and Illumina TruSeq adapters. The libraries were sequenced on an Illumina NovaSeq using 2 x 150 bp paired-end reads. The published analysis was carried out like this. With migec v1.2.7, reads were demultiplexed and then collapsed into UMI-guided consensus sequences. With mixcr v2.1.11, UMI consensuses were aligned to TRA and TRB V and J templates and assembled into clonotypes. Clonotypes were classified as expanded or contracted when called significant by both edgeR and NoisET, with noise models trained on biological replicates. For edgeR calls, the thresholds were a false discovery rate-adjusted p below 0.01 and a log2 fold-change of 1. As an exploratory analysis of dynamics, max-normalized trajectories of the 1000 most abundant clonotypes were examined with PCA combined with hierarchical clustering. Separately sequenced CD4+ and CD8+ repertoires were used to assign the CD4 or CD8 phenotype of responding clones. TCRdb handled the public reads itself, with Q25 trimming in fastp and clone calling in MiXCR, and kept productive beta chains. CDR3 protein sequences are deduplicated, and each keeps its most common genes and DNA. The V and J calls come from TCRdb's annotation, not from the publication. The sample table shows roughly 400,000 distinct CDR3 sequences, and approximately 24% are seen once. The top ten constitute around 9% of the sample.

The germline V gene yields SQVTM for CDR1 and ANQGSEA for CDR2. The V end gives up 5 bases and the J end 3 bases, leaving 6 bases in the junction not matched to a gene. Spanning cysteine to phenylalanine, the CDR3 consists of 13 amino acids. CDR3 DNA is the only sequence kept; it has 39 bases, read in frame from the first base. PBMCs were isolated by Ficoll-Paque density gradient centrifugation. There are a few counts of this clonotype. It lacks a known antigen. Base qualities are not at hand, and no much larger clone is one base apart. Study-wide conclusions, independent of this receptor: The detection of some responding clones in pre-infection memory suggests that pre-existing cross-reactive memory T cells joined the SARS-CoV-2 response. SARS-CoV-2 specificity of the second-wave clones peaking on day 37 was not confirmed. Only a couple of mild cases were covered by the study, and larger cohorts that include severe cases with pre-infection samples were considered necessary. Balanced CD4/CD8 phenotypes were observed for clones contracting from day 15 to 85, whereas a bias towards CD4+ was observed for a second wave of clones expanding from day 15 to 37. Contracting CD4+ clones were located mainly in the CM and EM memory subsets, whereas CD8+ clones were found to be enriched in EMRA.

This sequence uses TRBV29-1 and TRBJ2-7; TRBD2 fits 8 bases in the junction. This receptor was taken from an adult woman who had mild COVID-19 (a few samples of this study predate the infection). The sample titles of this study are shuffled in the database, so cell type and time point are left out; the donor was told from shared clones. Sequenced: PBMCs or a T cell subset sorted from them (not recorded which). The sequenced DNA: TGCAGCGTTCGATTAGCGGGGTTCTACGAGCAGTACTTC. Translated, this is CSVRLAGFYEQYF.